This T cell receptor beta chain was identified in a study of T cell repertoires in cytomegalovirus infection. Study summary: Indications of both CMV infection and matching HLA type were provided by public TCR beta signatures.

TCRdb ran MiXCR on the reads and lists one entry per CDR3 protein. The data contain tens of thousands of distinct CDR3 sequences, over 3.5% of them singletons. This clonotype was detected many times. This CDR3 contains 15 residues. Germline loops: CDR1 LGHDT, CDR2 YNNKEL (reference sequence). V was clipped by 5 bases and J by 4 bases, with 17 bases between them. The chain is built from TRBV3-1 and TRBJ2-5; perhaps TRBD1 as D (5 bases). This clonotype originated in a human donor in good health (CMV status not recorded). Some clones in this sample may be carry-over from other donors' samples. What was sequenced was PBMCs. This CDR3 is CASSEISGYRETQYF. The CDR3 nucleotides read TGTGCCAGCAGCGAAATATCAGGGTATCGAGAGACCCAGTACTTC.